The 12 T cell receptor beta chains reported below all come from one sample, sequenced in a study of cytomegalovirus exposure and HLA in healthy donors. Primers for the PCR totalled 60 Vbeta and 13 Jbeta. Clones were sequenced by immunoSEQ multiplex PCR, and TCRdb holds only the in-frame ones, with some missing. The data contain about 150,000 clones, less than 9.5% of them singletons. The sequencing input was PBMCs. The receptors come from a male donor in good health and CMV-seronegative.

CDR3 in amino acids: CASSILTGGEQYF. In DNA, the CDR3 is TGTGCCAGTAGTATACTAACAGGGGGGGAGCAGTACTTC. The J gene is TRBJ2-7, the V gene TRBV19; 8 bases match TRBD1. Losses at the gene ends were 2 bases for V and 7 bases for J; bases not matched to a gene: 4. Germline values: CDR1 LNHDA, CDR2 SQIVND (reference sequence). This CDR3 is 13 amino acids long.

This clone showed up just a few times. This chain joins TRBV5-6 and TRBJ2-7, with TRBD1 identical over 10 bases. V gave up 6 bases and J gave up 5 bases; unmatched junction bases: 5. CDR3 length equals 13 residues. From germline, CDR1 is SGHDT and CDR2 YYEEEE. CDR3 coding DNA: TGTGCCAGCAAAGGACAGGGGGGAGACGAGCAGTACTTC. Its protein product is CASKGQGGDEQYF.

This chain links TRBV28 with TRBJ2-7, with 8 bases matching TRBD2. The J segment lost 1 base and the V segment lost 8 bases, leaving 7 bases of the junction unmatched. Germline CDR1 MDHEN, CDR2 SYDVKM. This CDR3 has 14 amino acids. CDR3 in DNA: TGTGCCAGCGCTGTAGCGGGGCTTTCCTACGAGCAGTACTTC. Translating it yields CASAVAGLSYEQYF.

This clone has more than one count but fewer than ten. This chain uses TRBV5-6 with TRBJ1-5; TRBD1 matches 7 bases. The CDR3 is 15 amino acids. V was clipped by 0 bases and J by 6 bases; unmatched bases: 6. Germline CDR1 reads SGHDT; CDR2 reads YYEEEE. In nucleotides, the CDR3 is TGTGCCAGCAGCTTGGGACAGGGAGTGGGTCAGCCCCAGCATTTT. The encoded protein is CASSLGQGVGQPQHF.

A note on this clone: The identical CDR3 is also encoded by other nucleotide sequences in the sample. The rearrangement joins TRBV7-2 to TRBJ2-1, with a tentative D call TRBD2 (5 bases). This CDR3 spans 14 amino acids. Germline V gives CDR1 SGHTA, CDR2 FQGNSA. V lost 4 bases and J lost 5, with 12 bases in between. CDR3 region: CASSSGLGDNEQFF. CDR3 DNA sequence: TGTGCCAGCAGCTCCGGACTTGGCGACAATGAGCAGTTCTTC.

This chain joins TRBV29-1 and TRBJ2-3; D is perhaps TRBD2 (7 bases). The germline V gene has CDR1 SQVTM and CDR2 ANQGSEA. The CDR3 consists of 16 residues. With 3 bases removed from V and 3 bases from J, the gap between germline ends came to 19 bases. The CDR3 region is CSVEWGGGFGTDTQYF. As DNA, the CDR3 is TGCAGCGTTGAGTGGGGAGGGGGGTTTGGGACAGATACGCAGTATTTT.

This clone occurred a few times. The chain employs TRBV28 and TRBJ2-7; tentatively, D is TRBD1 (6 bases). Trimming left V 5 bases short and J 4 bases short, with 15 bases between. This CDR3 has 14 amino acids. The germline gives CDR1 MDHEN, CDR2 SYDVKM. Here the CDR3 DNA reads TGTGCCAGCAGTCCACAAACAGGGTATTACGAGCAGTACTTC. Amino acids: CASSPQTGYYEQYF. The complete variable domain, with remaining parts taken from reference TRBV28 and TRBJ2-7, reads DVKVTQSSRYLVKRTGEKVFLECVQDMDHENMFWYRQDPGLGLRLIYFSYDVKMKEKGDIPEGYSVSREKKERFSLILESASTNQTSMYLCASSPQTGYYEQYFGPGTRLTVT.

This clone has a handful of counts. This chain connects TRBV10-3 to TRBJ2-3; 11 nucleotides align to TRBD2. Germline V gives CDR1 ENHRY, CDR2 SYGVKD. CDR3 size: 15 residues. V was clipped by 8 bases and J by 0 bases; unmatched bases: 4. CDR3 loop: CAISTSGISTDTQYF. The CDR3 DNA reads as TGTGCCATCTCGACTAGCGGGATTAGCACAGATACGCAGTATTTT.

This clone has only a few counts. The V call is TRBV28, the J call TRBJ1-2; 9 nucleotides agree with TRBD1. This CDR3 comprises 13 residues. Germline V gives CDR1 MDHEN, CDR2 SYDVKM. Trimming took 2 bases from V and 12 from J; bases not matched to a gene: 7. DNA of the CDR3: TGTGCCAGCAGTTTAGGGGATACAGGGGGCCACACCTTC. Its translation: CASSLGDTGGHTF.

This clone has just one count. This chain links TRBV7-9 with TRBJ2-2, with 7 bases matching TRBD1. Germline values: CDR1 SEHNR, CDR2 FQNEAQ (reference sequence). CDR3 length equals 15 residues. J gave up 5 bases and V 2 bases, and 5 bases lay outside the gene matches. The CDR3 DNA reads TGTGCCAGCAGCTTAAGGGGGCCTAAAACCGGGGAGCTGTTTTTT. It codes for CASSLRGPKTGELFF.

This clone was detected only a few times. The CDR3 DNA reads as TGTGCCAGCAGCCGAATTGTACTAGCGGGGGCCTACGAGCAGTACTTC. Encoded protein: CASSRIVLAGAYEQYF. This chain connects TRBV5-4 to TRBJ2-7, with TRBD2 matching over 11 bases. The CDR3 consists of 16 residues. Trimming cost V 4 bases and J 2 bases; bases outside gene matches: 8. CDR1 SGHNT and CDR2 YYREEE come from the germline V gene (reference sequence). The full variable domain, with the rest looked up from reference TRBV5-4 and TRBJ2-7, is ETGVTQSPTHLIKTRGQQVTLRCSSQSGHNTVSWYQQALGQGPQFIFQYYREEENGRGNFPPRFSGLQFPNYSSELNVNALELDDSALYLCASSRIVLAGAYEQYFGPGTRLTVT.

The CDR3 loop is CASSLNGSPYEQYF. CDR3 nucleotides: TGTGCCAGCAGTTTAAACGGGAGTCCCTACGAGCAGTACTTC. The chain couples TRBV28 to TRBJ2-7; tentatively, D is TRBD2 (6 bases). The CDR3 totals 14 residues. Germline CDR1 is MDHEN and CDR2 is SYDVKM. The V end was cut by 2 bases, the J end by 2 bases, with 10 bases between.